The clone carrying this T cell receptor beta chain was picked up many times. TCRdb redid the calling of the 5' RACE reads with MiXCR, one entry per CDR3 protein. The repertoire holds 250,000 or so distinct CDR3 sequences, with roughly 7.2% as singletons. V was cut by 0 bases and J by 0 bases, with 1 base left in between. The germline V gene has CDR1 SQVTM and CDR2 ANQGSEA. The CDR3 extends over 12 amino acids. These data are taken from a study of T cells after yellow fever vaccination. The sequences come from CD4+ T cells sorted from PBMCs, collected 15 days after the yellow fever booster vaccination. The clonotype was recovered from a man younger than 40 who received the YFV17D yellow fever vaccine. The chain couples TRBV29-1 to TRBJ2-3; D remains ambiguous. CDR3 loop: CSVEESTDTQYF. The CDR3 region has the DNA TGCAGCGTTGAAGAGAGCACAGATACGCAGTATTTT.